A selection of T cell receptor beta chains follows, all from one sample in a study of blood T cell repertoires in COVID-19. The data were produced by immunoSEQ multiplex PCR, yet TCRdb's version contains in-frame clones alone and is incomplete. The sample records roughly 160,000 clones, roughly 80% being singletons. Specimen: PBMCs or T cells enriched from blood (not recorded which). The source of these receptors is a woman between 55 and 75 years old who had recovered from COVID-19. CDR3s include the opening cysteine and the closing phenylalanine or tryptophan. The order of the fields is clone size, J gene, D gene, V gene, CDR3 DNA, CDR3 protein. D genes are given only for firm matches. Expanded clones get a size class; other rows say once, few or many, or leave the size out.

clone_size: .
j_call: TRBJ1-1
d_call: .
v_call: TRBV3-1/TRBV3-2
cdr3_nt: TGTGCCAGCAGCCAAGGGGAGATTTTGAACACTGAAGCTTTCTTT
cdr3_aa: CASSQGEILNTEAFF

clone_size: .
j_call: TRBJ2-3
d_call: .
v_call: TRBV13
cdr3_nt: TGTGCCAGCAGCTTAAACTACGCTCTCACAGATACGCAGTATTTT
cdr3_aa: CASSLNYALTDTQYF

clone_size: few
j_call: TRBJ1-1
d_call: .
v_call: TRBV9
cdr3_nt: TGTGCCAGCAGCGTCGCAGGGGAGATGGACACTGAAGCTTTCTTT
cdr3_aa: CASSVAGEMDTEAFF

clone_size: .
j_call: TRBJ2-3
d_call: TRBD2
v_call: TRBV4-1
cdr3_nt: TGCGCCAGCAGCCCCTTAGCGGGGCCCTTAGATACGCAGTATTTT
cdr3_aa: CASSPLAGPLDTQYF

clone_size: .
j_call: TRBJ2-7
d_call: TRBD1
v_call: TRBV3-1/TRBV3-2
cdr3_nt: TGTGCCAGCAGCTCCCGGGACAGGGACGAGCAGTACTTC
cdr3_aa: CASSSRDRDEQYF

clone_size: .
j_call: TRBJ2-2
d_call: .
v_call: TRBV3-1/TRBV3-2
cdr3_nt: TGTGCCAGCAGCCAAGAGGCAGCTAGACTAGATCCCGGGGAGCTGTTTTTT
cdr3_aa: CASSQEAARLDPGELFF

clone_size: .
j_call: TRBJ2-2
d_call: TRBD2
v_call: TRBV6-1
cdr3_nt: TGTGCCAGCAGTGAGGAGACTAGCGAATACACCGGGGAGCTGTTTTTT
cdr3_aa: CASSEETSEYTGELFF

clone_size: .
j_call: TRBJ2-1
d_call: .
v_call: TRBV25-1
cdr3_nt: TGTGCCAGCAGTGAACCCGGAGATGAGCAGTTCTTC
cdr3_aa: CASSEPGDEQFF

clone_size: .
j_call: TRBJ1-3
d_call: .
v_call: TRBV7-2
cdr3_nt: TGTGCCAGCAGCTTAAGTAGGGGCTCTGGAAACACCATATATTTT
cdr3_aa: CASSLSRGSGNTIYF

clone_size: .
j_call: TRBJ2-7
d_call: TRBD2
v_call: TRBV4-2
cdr3_nt: TGTGCCAGCAGCCATGGACTAGCGGGGGCTGGCGAGCAGTACTTC
cdr3_aa: CASSHGLAGAGEQYF

clone_size: .
j_call: TRBJ1-4
d_call: TRBD1
v_call: TRBV5-1
cdr3_nt: TGCGCCAGCAGCCAGGACAGGACTAATGAAAAACTGTTTTTT
cdr3_aa: CASSQDRTNEKLFF

clone_size: .
j_call: TRBJ2-7
d_call: TRBD1
v_call: TRBV12-3/TRBV12-4
cdr3_nt: TGTGCCAGCAGTTTAGCGCCAGGGGGCGAGCAGTACTTC
cdr3_aa: CASSLAPGGEQYF